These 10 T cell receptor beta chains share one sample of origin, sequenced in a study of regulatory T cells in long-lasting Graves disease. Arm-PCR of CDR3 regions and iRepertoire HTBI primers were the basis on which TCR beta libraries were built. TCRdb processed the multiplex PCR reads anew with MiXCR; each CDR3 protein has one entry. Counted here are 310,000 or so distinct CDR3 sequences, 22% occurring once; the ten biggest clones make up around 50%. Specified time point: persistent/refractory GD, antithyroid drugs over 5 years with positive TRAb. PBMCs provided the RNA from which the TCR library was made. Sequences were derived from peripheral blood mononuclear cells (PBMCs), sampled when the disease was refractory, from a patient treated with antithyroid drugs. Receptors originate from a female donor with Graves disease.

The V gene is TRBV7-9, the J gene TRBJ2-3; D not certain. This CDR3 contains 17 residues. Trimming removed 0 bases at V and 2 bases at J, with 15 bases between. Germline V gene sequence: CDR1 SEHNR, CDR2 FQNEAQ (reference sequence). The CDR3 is CASSLARLSRITDTQYF. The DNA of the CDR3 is TGTGCCAGCAGCTTAGCTCGTCTATCAAGGATCACAGATACGCAGTATTTT.

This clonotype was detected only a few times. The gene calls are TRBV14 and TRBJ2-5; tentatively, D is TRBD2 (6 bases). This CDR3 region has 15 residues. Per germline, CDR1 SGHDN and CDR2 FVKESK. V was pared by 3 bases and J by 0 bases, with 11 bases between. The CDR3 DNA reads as TGTGCCAGCAGCCATTACGGGAGTAACCAAGAGACCCAGTACTTC. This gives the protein CASSHYGSNQETQYF.

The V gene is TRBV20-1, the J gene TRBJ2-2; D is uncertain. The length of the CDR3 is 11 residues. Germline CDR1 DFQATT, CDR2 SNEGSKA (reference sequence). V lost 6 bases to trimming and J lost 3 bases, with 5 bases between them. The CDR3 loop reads CSAEDTGELFF. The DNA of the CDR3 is TGCAGTGCAGAGGACACCGGGGAGCTGTTTTTT.

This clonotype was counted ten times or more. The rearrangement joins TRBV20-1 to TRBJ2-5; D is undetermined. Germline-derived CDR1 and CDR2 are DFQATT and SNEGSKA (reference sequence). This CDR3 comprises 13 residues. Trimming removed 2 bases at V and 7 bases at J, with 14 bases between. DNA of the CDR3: TGCAGTGCTAGAAACCCGACGGAAGGGACCCAGTACTTC. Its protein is CSARNPTEGTQYF.

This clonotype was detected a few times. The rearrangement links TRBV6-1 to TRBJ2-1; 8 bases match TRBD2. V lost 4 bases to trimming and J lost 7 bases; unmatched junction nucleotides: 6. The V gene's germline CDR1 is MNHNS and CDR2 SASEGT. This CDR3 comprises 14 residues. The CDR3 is CASSAGTRWNEQFF. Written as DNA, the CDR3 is TGTGCCAGCAGTGCCGGGACTAGATGGAATGAGCAGTTCTTC.

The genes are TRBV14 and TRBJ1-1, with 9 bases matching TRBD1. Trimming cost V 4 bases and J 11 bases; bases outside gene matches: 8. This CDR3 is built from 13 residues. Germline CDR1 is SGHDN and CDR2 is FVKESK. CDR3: CASSLTRDRVAFF. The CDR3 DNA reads TGTGCCAGCAGCCTCACCCGGGACAGGGTGGCTTTCTTT.

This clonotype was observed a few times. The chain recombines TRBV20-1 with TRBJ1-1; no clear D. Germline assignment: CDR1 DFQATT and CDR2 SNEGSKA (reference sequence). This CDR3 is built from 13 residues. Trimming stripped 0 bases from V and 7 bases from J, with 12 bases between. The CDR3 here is CSARERTADEAFF. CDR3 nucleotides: TGCAGTGCTAGAGAAAGGACTGCCGATGAAGCTTTCTTT.

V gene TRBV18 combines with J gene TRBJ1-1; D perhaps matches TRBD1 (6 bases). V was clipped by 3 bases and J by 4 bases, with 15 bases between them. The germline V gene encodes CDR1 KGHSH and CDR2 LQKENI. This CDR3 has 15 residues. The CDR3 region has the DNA TGTGCCAGCTCACCGGATACCAGGGGACGCACTGAAGCTTTCTTT. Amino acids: CASSPDTRGRTEAFF. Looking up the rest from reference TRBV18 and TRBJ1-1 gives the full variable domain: NAGVMQNPRHLVRRRGQEARLRCSPMKGHSHVYWYRQLPEEGLKFMVYLQKENIIDESGMPKERFSAEFPKEGPSILRIQQVVRGDSAAYFCASSPDTRGRTEAFFGQGTRLTVV.

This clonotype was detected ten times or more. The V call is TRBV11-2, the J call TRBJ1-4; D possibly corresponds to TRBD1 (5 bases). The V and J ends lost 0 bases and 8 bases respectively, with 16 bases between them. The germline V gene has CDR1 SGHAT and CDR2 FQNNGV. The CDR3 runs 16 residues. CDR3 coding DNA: TGTGCCAGCAGCTTAGATCTCTGGGGGAACGGGGAAAAACTGTTTTTT. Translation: CASSLDLWGNGEKLFF.

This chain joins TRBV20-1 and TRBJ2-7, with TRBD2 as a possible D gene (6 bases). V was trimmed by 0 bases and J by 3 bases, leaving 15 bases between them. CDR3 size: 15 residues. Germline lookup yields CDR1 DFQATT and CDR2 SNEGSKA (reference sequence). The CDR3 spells CSAREGASERYEQYF. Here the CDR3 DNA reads TGCAGTGCTAGAGAGGGCGCTAGCGAGCGCTACGAGCAGTACTTC.